Listed below are T cell receptor beta chains from one sample, sequenced in a study of blood T cell repertoires in COVID-19. The protocol was immunoSEQ multiplex PCR, while the TCRdb copy is restricted to in-frame clones and leaves out a portion. The sample gives 230,000 or so clones, about 86% of which show up once; around 3.5% is in the top ten. The sequenced sample consisted of PBMCs or T cells enriched from blood (not recorded which). The receptor source for this set is a man aged 50-59 years who had recovered from COVID-19. CDR3s include the opening cysteine and the closing phenylalanine or tryptophan. Fields, in order: V gene, D gene, J gene, clone size, CDR3 protein, CDR3 DNA. D genes are given only for firm matches. Clone size is stated in some rows and not others, as once, few, many or a class when expanded.

>TRBV6-6|-|TRBJ2-5|-
CASSPQTLGPLGGPIETQYF
TGTGCCAGCAGTCCCCAAACACTCGGCCCTCTCGGGGGACCAATAGAGACCCAGTACTTC
>TRBV4-2|-|TRBJ2-7|few
CASSQRAAEGEQYF
TGTGCCAGCAGCCAGAGGGCCGCGGAGGGGGAGCAGTACTTC
>TRBV18|-|TRBJ2-3|-
CASSPGRRDTQYF
TGTGCCAGCTCACCAGGGAGGAGAGATACGCAGTATTTT
>TRBV7-6|-|TRBJ1-2|-
CASSLNRDQGYTF
TGTGCCAGCAGCTTAAACAGGGATCAAGGCTACACCTTC
>TRBV5-1|-|TRBJ2-7|-
CASSLGGPYEQYF
TGCGCCAGCAGCCTAGGGGGACCGTACGAGCAGTACTTC
>TRBV10-1|-|TRBJ2-2|-
CASKEGARGELFF
TGCGCCAGCAAGGAAGGGGCGAGGGGGGAGCTGTTTTTT
>TRBV24-1|TRBD1|TRBJ2-7|few
CATSDRDSYEQYF
TGTGCCACCAGTGACCGGGACAGTTACGAGCAGTACTTC
>TRBV30|-|TRBJ1-6|-
CAWSLGAGGNSPLHF
TGTGCCTGGAGTCTGGGGGCCGGTGGTAATTCACCCCTCCACTTT
>TRBV7-3|-|TRBJ1-6|-
CASSLGRGDNSPLHF
TGTGCCAGCAGTCTCGGAAGGGGCGATAATTCACCCCTCCACTTT
>TRBV6-2/TRBV6-3|TRBD1|TRBJ2-1|-
CASSSSGGFYNEQFF
TGTGCCAGCAGTTCCTCAGGGGGCTTCTACAATGAGCAGTTCTTC
>TRBV6-5|TRBD1|TRBJ1-4|few
CASSYLRDRSNEKLFF
TGTGCCAGCAGTTACCTCCGGGACAGGAGTAATGAAAAACTGTTTTTT
>TRBV4-1|TRBD1|TRBJ1-6|-
CASSQGDRVSNSPLHF
TGCGCCAGCAGCCAAGGTGACAGGGTGTCGAATTCACCCCTCCACTTT
>TRBV12-3/TRBV12-4|-|TRBJ1-1|-
CATRRGGNTEAFF
TGTGCCACCCGAAGGGGAGGGAACACTGAAGCTTTCTTT
>TRBV7-2|-|TRBJ1-5|-
CASSLSRSQPYSNQPQHF
TGTGCCAGCAGCTTGTCGAGGTCGCAGCCTTATAGTAATCAGCCCCAGCATTTT
>TRBV5-6|TRBD1|TRBJ2-3|-
CASSQTGGARTDTQYF
TGTGCCAGCAGCCAGACAGGGGGCGCGAGGACAGATACGCAGTATTTT
>TRBV21-1|-|TRBJ2-1|-
CASSSDGLYYNEQFF
TGTGCCAGCAGCTCCGATGGGCTATACTACAATGAGCAGTTCTTC
>TRBV9|-|TRBJ1-6|-
CASSPDGGFRSLHF
TGTGCCAGCAGCCCGGACGGGGGTTTCAGGAGCCTCCACTTT
>TRBV6-2/TRBV6-3|-|TRBJ2-7|-
CASSPTGHYEQYF
TGTGCCAGCAGCCCCACAGGGCACTACGAGCAGTACTTC